Listed below are T cell receptor beta chains from one sample, sequenced in a study of graft-versus-host responses after intestinal transplantation. Clones were read by immunoSEQ multiplex PCR, and TCRdb kept only the in-frame ones, dropping some. Among about 120,000 clones listed, approximately 92% were seen once. What these receptors recognize is not known. This specimen consisted of unstimulated CD4+ T cells sorted from spleen or lymph node cells, obtained before transplant. The receptors were sampled from a human donor who was the organ donor for an intestinal transplant. Both conserved end residues are part of each CDR3. Rows may omit the clone size; those that give it use once, few, many or a size class.

abundance	v_gene	j_gene	CDR3aa
NA	TRBV19	TRBJ1-5	CASSMGGGRSNQPQHF
NA	TRBV18	TRBJ2-2	CASSLLPGTGPTGELFF
NA	TRBV28	TRBJ2-1	CASSLVREVRVF
NA	TRBV11-2	TRBJ2-7	CASSSAGAGWEQYF
NA	TRBV19	TRBJ2-3	CASSITGDTQYF
NA	TRBV5-1	TRBJ1-4	CASSSEGSPSEKLFF
NA	TRBV4-1	TRBJ1-4	CAVRRQGDSPSEKLFF
once	TRBV28	TRBJ1-5	CASSRGLGQGALNQPQHF
few	TRBV6-1	TRBJ1-3	CASSRGTLDALYF
NA	TRBV5-1	TRBJ2-4	CASSSGLAGGKNIQYF
NA	TRBV12-5	TRBJ1-3	CASGFGPVFGNTIYF
NA	TRBV28	TRBJ1-2	CASTSTEPYGYTF
NA	TRBV7-9	TRBJ2-7	CASSLAGGGTSYEQYF
NA	TRBV9	TRBJ2-5	CASSVGWQETQYF
NA	TRBV7-3	TRBJ2-2	CASSLEGAGELFF
NA	TRBV18	TRBJ2-3	CASSPGAEVTDTQYF
NA	TRBV28	TRBJ2-2	CASSLSPNTGELFF
NA	TRBV6-1	TRBJ1-2	CASRPGQGGYGYTF
NA	TRBV5-1	TRBJ2-7	CASSLSRGGYEQYF
few	TRBV15	TRBJ2-3	CATSTLRTRDDTQYF
NA	TRBV20-1	TRBJ1-2	CSARTGYGYTF
NA	TRBV4-1	TRBJ1-2	CASSRDSITNYGYTF
NA	TRBV28	TRBJ2-5	CANLSGQGSKETQYF